The T cell receptor (beta chain) under discussion was sequenced for a study of CXCR3-negative and CXCR3-positive naive CD8 T cells. The CDR3 has 15 amino acids. CDR1 and CDR2 from the germline V gene are SGHTA and FQGNSA. The libraries of TRB cDNA were prepared using 5' RACE with UMI labels. TCRdb reprocessed the 5' RACE reads and stores each CDR3 protein as one record, lacking DNA. The clone table shows about 92,000 distinct CDR3 sequences, with the ten largest holding 1.5% to 2%. Sequenced material: naive CXCR3- CD8+ T cells from blood. Subset described: CD45RO-CCR7+CD27+CD95- naive CD8+ T cells lacking CXCR3 (TNR3-). The receptor was isolated from a human donor in good health. Some clones in this sample may be carry-over from other donors' samples. The chain recombines TRBV7-2 with TRBJ2-3; absent DNA, TCRdb's TRBD1 call cannot be checked. This chain's CDR3 is CASSSGTGGTDTQYF.